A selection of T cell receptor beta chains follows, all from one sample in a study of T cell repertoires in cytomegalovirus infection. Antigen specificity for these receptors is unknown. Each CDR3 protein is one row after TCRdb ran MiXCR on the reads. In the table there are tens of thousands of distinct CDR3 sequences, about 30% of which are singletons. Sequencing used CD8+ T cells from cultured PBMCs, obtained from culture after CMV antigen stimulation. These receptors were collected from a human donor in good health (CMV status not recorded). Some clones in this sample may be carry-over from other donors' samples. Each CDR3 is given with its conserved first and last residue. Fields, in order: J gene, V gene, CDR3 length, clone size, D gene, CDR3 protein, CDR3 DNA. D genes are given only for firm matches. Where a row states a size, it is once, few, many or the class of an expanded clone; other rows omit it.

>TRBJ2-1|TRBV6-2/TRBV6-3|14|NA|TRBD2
CASSTGLVIYEQFF
TGTGCCAGCAGTACGGGACTAGTCATCTATGAGCAGTTCTTC
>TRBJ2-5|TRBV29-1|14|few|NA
CSVEEASLQETQYF
TGCAGCGTTGAAGAGGCCAGCCTCCAAGAGACCCAGTACTTC
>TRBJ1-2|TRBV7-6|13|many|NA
CASSPGSLLGYTF
TGTGCCAGCAGCCCAGGGTCCCTATTAGGCTACACCTTC
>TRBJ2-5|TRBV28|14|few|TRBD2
CATAAGGWQETQYF
TGTGCCACTGCAGCGGGAGGATGGCAAGAGACCCAGTACTTC
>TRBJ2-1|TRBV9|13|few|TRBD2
CASSVDSGGEQFF
TGTGCCAGCAGCGTAGATAGCGGGGGCGAGCAGTTCTTC
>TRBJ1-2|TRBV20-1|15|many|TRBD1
CSAIDRESSDYGYTF
TGCAGTGCTATAGACAGGGAATCTTCGGACTATGGCTACACCTTC
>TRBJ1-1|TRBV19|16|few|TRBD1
CASSSPAREQGDEAFF
TGTGCCAGTAGTAGCCCCGCGAGGGAACAGGGGGATGAAGCTTTCTTT
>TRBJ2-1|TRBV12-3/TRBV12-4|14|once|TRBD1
CASTPDRVGNEQFF
TGTGCCAGCACCCCAGACAGGGTCGGGAATGAGCAGTTCTTC
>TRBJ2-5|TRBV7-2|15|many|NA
CASSLRSAVQETQYF
TGTGCCAGCAGCTTACGGTCAGCGGTCCAAGAGACCCAGTACTTC
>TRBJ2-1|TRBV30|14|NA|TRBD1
CAWSAGQGVGEQFF
TGTGCCTGGAGTGCAGGGCAGGGGGTGGGTGAGCAGTTCTTC
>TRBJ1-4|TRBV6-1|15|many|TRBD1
CASSDEGQGTEKLFF
TGTGCCAGCAGTGATGAGGGACAGGGGACAGAAAAACTGTTTTTT
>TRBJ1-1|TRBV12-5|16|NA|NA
CASGLMGQGLGTEAFF
TGTGCTAGTGGTTTGATGGGGCAGGGTTTAGGAACTGAAGCTTTCTTT
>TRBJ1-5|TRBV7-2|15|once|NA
CASSLAYGREQPQHF
TGTGCCAGCAGCTTAGCGTATGGACGGGAACAGCCCCAGCATTTT
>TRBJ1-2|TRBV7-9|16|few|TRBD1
CASSLQTGPGAYGYTF
TGTGCCAGCAGCCTCCAGACAGGGCCGGGGGCCTATGGCTACACCTTC
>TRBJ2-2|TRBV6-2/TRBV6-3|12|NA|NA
CASQGYTGELFF
TGTGCCAGCCAGGGATATACCGGGGAGCTGTTTTTT
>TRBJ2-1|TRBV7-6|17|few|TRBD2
CASSSRTSGEKLNEQFF
TGTGCCAGCAGCTCACGGACTAGCGGGGAAAAACTCAATGAGCAGTTCTTC
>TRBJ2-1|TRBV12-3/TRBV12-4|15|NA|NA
CASSLTLDGGNEQFF
TGTGCCAGCAGTTTAACACTAGATGGGGGGAATGAGCAGTTCTTC
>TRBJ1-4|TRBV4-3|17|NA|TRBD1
CASSQDRGLSANEKLFF
TGCGCCAGCAGCCAGGACAGGGGTTTATCTGCTAATGAAAAACTGTTTTTT
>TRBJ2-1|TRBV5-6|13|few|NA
CASSRPNENEQFF
TGTGCCAGCAGCCGACCCAATGAAAATGAGCAGTTCTTC
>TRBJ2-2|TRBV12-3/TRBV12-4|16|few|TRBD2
CASSLAAGDDTGELFF
TGTGCCAGCAGTTTAGCGGCGGGGGATGACACCGGGGAGCTGTTTTTT